This T cell receptor beta chain was captured in a study of CD4+ T cells in melanoma. Whole-study findings and limits: CD8+ T cell, macrophage and B cell function reportedly correlated with neoantigen-specific CD4+ T cells.

A remark on this clone: The antigen remains undetermined.

CDR3 length: 14 residues. The junction had 5 bases not matched to a gene; V was cut back by 7 bases and J by 0 bases. Germline V CDR1 and CDR2: MNHEY, SMNVEV (reference sequence). Assay: immunoSEQ multiplex PCR; the TCRdb copy retains only in-frame clones and omits some. The table lists approximately 6,600 clones, about 70% of them singletons, with around 28% in the top ten. The V and J genes are TRBV27 and TRBJ1-1; 7 nucleotides line up with TRBD1. The origin of this receptor is a human donor with melanoma. The sample taken for sequencing was cells from a culture (not recorded whether cultured in vitro). The CDR3 region has the DNA TGTGCCAGCACCGCGGACAGGATGAACACTGAAGCTTTCTTT. This codes for CASTADRMNTEAFF.